The 13 T cell receptor beta chains given below trace back to one sample, sequenced in a study of regulatory T cells in long-lasting Graves disease. Relying on iRepertoire HTBI primers and Arm-PCR of CDR3 regions, the team built TCR beta libraries. MiXCR, run by TCRdb on the multiplex PCR reads, gives a single entry per CDR3 protein. The sample consists of roughly 440,000 distinct CDR3 sequences, roughly 15% of them appearing once. Time point of the sample: newly diagnosed GD, antithyroid drugs for less than 3 months. Scientists built the TCR library using RNA that was extracted from PBMCs. The same sample was also studied in work on T cells in Graves' hyperthyroidism and ophthalmopathy.

Sequenced material: peripheral blood mononuclear cells (PBMCs), taken at new diagnosis, from a patient treated with antithyroid drugs. All receptors derive from a woman under 30 with Graves disease.

As DNA, the CDR3 is TGTGCCAGCAGCCAATTGACAGGGGCCACAGATACGCAGTATTTT. This codes for CASSQLTGATDTQYF. The rearrangement joins TRBV3-1 to TRBJ2-3; 8 nucleotides agree with TRBD1. CDR3 size: 15 residues. In germline, CDR1 is LGHDT, CDR2 YNNKEL (reference sequence). The ends lost 2 bases at V and 2 bases at J; junction bases unmatched: 3.

The rearrangement uses TRBV19 and TRBJ2-7; D may match TRBD1 or TRBD2 (7 bases each). V was pared by 9 bases and J by 3 bases, with 24 bases between. The V gene's germline CDR1 is LNHDA and CDR2 SQIVND (reference sequence). The CDR3 has 16 amino acids. CDR3 nucleotide sequence: TGTGCCAGGAGGAAGGAGCGGGACAGTGCTATCTACGAGCAGTACTTC. It encodes CARRKERDSAIYEQYF.

V is TRBV14 and J is TRBJ1-6; D perhaps matches TRBD1 (6 bases). The CDR3 consists of 16 residues. Germline CDR1 is SGHDN and CDR2 is FVKESK. V was clipped by 1 base and J by 9 bases, with 16 bases between them. The CDR3, as DNA: TGTGCCAGCAGCCAAGCACCACAGGGTCGGGCTTCACCCCTCCACTTT. Amino acid sequence: CASSQAPQGRASPLHF.

V and J are TRBV27 and TRBJ1-5; tentative D call: TRBD1 (6 bases). CDR1 is MNHEY and CDR2 is SMNVEV in the germline V gene (reference sequence). This CDR3 spans 14 amino acids. V lost 1 base and J 4 bases, leaving 8 bases between the germline ends. Here the CDR3 reads CASSLFQGNQPQHF. CDR3 in DNA: TGTGCCAGCAGTTTATTTCAGGGGAATCAGCCCCAGCATTTT.

This clonotype was seen repeatedly, ten times or more. The V call is TRBV5-5, the J call TRBJ2-2; D remains unclear. The CDR3 sequence is 16 residues long. Germline V gives CDR1 SGHKS, CDR2 YYEKEE (reference sequence). Trimming took off 1 base at V and 0 bases at J, with 10 bases between the two ends. The CDR3 coding sequence is TGTGCCAGCAGCTTGCCGTGGCCTCCGAACACCGGGGAGCTGTTTTTT. This encodes CASSLPWPPNTGELFF.

The chain carries TRBV20-1 and TRBJ2-7; D is perhaps TRBD2 (6 bases). CDR3 length: 14 residues. Germline V CDR1 and CDR2: DFQATT, SNEGSKA (reference sequence). The germline V and J ends were trimmed by 4 bases and 5 bases, with 18 bases remaining between them. The CDR3 sequence is CSANLPGEGDEQYF. The DNA of the CDR3 is TGCAGTGCTAATCTCCCGGGAGAAGGCGACGAGCAGTACTTC.

This clonotype was counted a few times. The chain carries TRBV6-6 and TRBJ2-3, with TRBD2 identical over 7 bases. Germline CDR1 and CDR2: MNHNY and SVGAGI (reference sequence). The CDR3 loop spans 15 amino acids. The V segment lost 0 bases and the J segment 8 bases; nucleotides outside the gene matches: 8. The CDR3 loop reads CASSYSTLAVGTQYF. The CDR3 nucleotides are TGTGCCAGCAGTTACTCGACCCTAGCGGTGGGTACGCAGTATTTT.

This clonotype was counted many times. CDR3 sequence reads: CASSFSSGLAGLFLHNEQFF. The CDR3 bases are TGTGCCAGCAGTTTCTCAAGTGGACTAGCGGGTCTTTTCCTCCACAATGAGCAGTTCTTC. This chain links TRBV12-3 or TRBV12-4 with TRBJ2-1; 11 bases fit TRBD2. V lost 3 bases and J lost 5; bases outside the gene matches: 18. The CDR3 covers 20 residues.

This clonotype occurred a few times. The rearrangement uses TRBV13 and TRBJ2-1; TRBD2 matches 9 bases. CDR3 length: 18 residues. Germline-derived CDR1 and CDR2 are PRHDT and FYEKMQ (reference sequence). Trimming removed 5 bases from V and 0 bases from J; junction bases left unmatched: 11. The CDR3 loop reads CASSPSLGLANSYNEQFF. The CDR3 region has the DNA TGTGCCAGCAGCCCCTCCTTGGGACTAGCTAACTCCTACAATGAGCAGTTCTTC.

The chain is built from TRBV4-3 and TRBJ2-1; 9 nucleotides agree with TRBD2. Germline V lookup: CDR1 LGHNA, CDR2 YSLEER. The CDR3 contains 15 residues. J was trimmed by 6 bases and V by 5 bases; bases with no gene match: 8. CDR3 sequence: CASSREAGGVNEQFF. The CDR3 coding sequence is TGCGCCAGCAGCAGGGAGGCGGGAGGGGTCAATGAGCAGTTCTTC.

The chain joins TRBV11-2 to TRBJ2-5, with 11 bases aligning to TRBD1. CDR1 SGHAT and CDR2 FQNNGV come from the germline V gene. The CDR3 contains 15 residues. With V trimmed by 1 base and J by 4 bases, 2 bases remained unmatched. CDR3: CASSLVGTGGETQYF. CDR3 DNA: TGTGCCAGCAGCTTAGTTGGGACAGGGGGAGAGACCCAGTACTTC.

Many counts were recorded for this clonotype. The genes are TRBV28 and TRBJ1-2; TRBD1 matches at 8 bases. This CDR3 contains 16 residues. Germline loops: CDR1 MDHEN, CDR2 SYDVKM. The ends lost 2 bases at V and 4 bases at J; junction bases unmatched: 9. The CDR3 DNA reads as TGTGCCAGCAGTTTACGAGACGACAGGGGAGGCTATGGCTACACCTTC. Translating it yields CASSLRDDRGGYGYTF.

This clonotype has more than one count but fewer than ten. J is TRBJ1-6 and V is TRBV12-3 or TRBV12-4, with D perhaps TRBD1 (5 bases). Trimming stripped 6 bases from V and 7 bases from J, with 13 bases between. The CDR3 spans 14 residues. The CDR3 here is CASRRDSPNSPLHF. The CDR3 DNA reads as TGTGCCAGCAGACGCGACAGTCCGAATTCACCCCTCCACTTT.